This TCR beta chain comes out of a study of T-cell reconstitution after alpha-beta-depleted transplantation in children. Study-level findings and limits: T-cell counts and diversity at one year post-transplant came mainly from newly produced T cells.

The TCRbeta library incorporated unique molecular identifiers. Via MiXCR, TCRdb re-called the PCR reads, giving one row per CDR3 protein. Seen here are 300,000 to 350,000 distinct CDR3 sequences, about a quarter observed once, and the top ten hold approximately 9.9%. With regard to this clonotype: The antigen is undetermined.

V lost 4 bases to trimming and J lost 4 bases; unmatched junction nucleotides: 9. The CDR3 contains 16 residues. Germline V gene sequence: CDR1 MNHEY, CDR2 SVGEGT. The chain is built from TRBV6-2 or TRBV6-3 and TRBJ2-3; 9 bases are shared with TRBD1. The sequence derives from a male patient aged 10 to 17 who had a stem cell transplant for acute lymphoblastic leukemia, so the T cells may come from the graft donor. The sequenced sample was PBMCs, mostly from graft donor cells, obtained 180 days after TCRalphabeta/CD19-depleted stem cell transplant. DNA of the CDR3: TGTGCCAGCAGTTCGACCAACAGGGGGCTCCCAGATACGCAGTATTTT. Translation gives CASSSTNRGLPDTQYF.